This T cell receptor beta chain comes out of a study of blood T cell repertoires in COVID-19. Trimming at V came to 4 bases and at J to 4 bases, leaving 9 bases not matched to a gene. The CDR3 is 14 residues long. Germline V gene sequence: CDR1 GTSNPN, CDR2 SVGIG (reference sequence). Participant age was roughly 18 to 100 years, and participants resided in fewer than 30 US areas. Assignment of participants to cohorts was predicated upon participant-reported clinical history. Under the authors' procedure: Amplified reference gene primers provided the basis for estimating nucleated cell counts. Assay: immunoSEQ multiplex PCR; the TCRdb copy retains only in-frame clones and omits some. V and J calls and clone size are as listed in that table; D and trimming were resolved from the DNA. The table lists about 280,000 clones, roughly 89% of them singletons, with 1.7% in the top ten.

The sequenced material came from PBMCs or T cells enriched from blood (not recorded which). The rearrangement links TRBV30 to TRBJ2-5; 7 bases are a match to TRBD1. This TCR was sampled from a woman aged 18-29 years with acute COVID-19. The CDR3 is CAWTRGGPRETQYF. In DNA form, the CDR3 reads TGTGCCTGGACTCGAGGGGGCCCAAGAGAGACCCAGTACTTC.